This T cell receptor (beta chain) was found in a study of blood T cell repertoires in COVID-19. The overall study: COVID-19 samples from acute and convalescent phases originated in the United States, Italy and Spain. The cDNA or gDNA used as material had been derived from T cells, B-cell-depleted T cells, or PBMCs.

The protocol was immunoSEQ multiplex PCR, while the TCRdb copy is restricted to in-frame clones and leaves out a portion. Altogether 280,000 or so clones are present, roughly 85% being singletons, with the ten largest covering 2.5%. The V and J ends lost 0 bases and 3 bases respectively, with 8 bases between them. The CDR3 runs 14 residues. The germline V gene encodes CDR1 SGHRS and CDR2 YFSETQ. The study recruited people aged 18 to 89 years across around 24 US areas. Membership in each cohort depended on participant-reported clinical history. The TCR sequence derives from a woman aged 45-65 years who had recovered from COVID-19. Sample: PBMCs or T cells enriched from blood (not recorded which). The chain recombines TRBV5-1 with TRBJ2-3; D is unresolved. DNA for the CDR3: TGCGCCAGCAGCTTGGCCTCTATTACAGATACGCAGTATTTT. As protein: CASSLASITDTQYF. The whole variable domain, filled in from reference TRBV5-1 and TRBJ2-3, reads KAGVTQTPRYLIKTRGQQVTLSCSPISGHRSVSWYQQTPGQGLQFLFEYFSETQRNKGNFPGRFSGRQFSNSRSEMNVSTLELGDSALYLCASSLASITDTQYFGPGTRLTVL.